The source of this T cell receptor (beta chain) is a study of regulatory and conventional T cells in RAG deficiency. General study points: Shorter CDR3s in all patient subsets; >75% Treg-Tconv overlap in Omenn.

Comments on this clone: Its antigen is as yet unknown.

Trimming removed 1 base from V and 7 bases from J, with 10 bases in between. The CDR3 is made up of 13 amino acids. In germline, CDR1 is KGHSH, CDR2 LQKENI. The assay was immunoSEQ multiplex PCR, and TCRdb's table has in-frame clones only and misses some. The repertoire has about 8,500 clones, 70% to 90% of them found once; the top ten carry 30% to 40%. The same data also went into a second study, on regulatory T cells. That report adds: The PCR used 52 TRBV and 13 TRBJ primers.

The sequenced material came from CD8+ T cells sorted from blood. This receptor was identified in a human donor in good health. The chain joins TRBV18 to TRBJ1-2; D is uncertain. The CDR3 DNA reads TGTGCCAGCTCACCACAACAGCGGAGTGGCTACACCTTC. Translating it yields CASSPQQRSGYTF. The variable domain in full, completed from reference TRBV18 and TRBJ1-2, reads NAGVMQNPRHLVRRRGQEARLRCSPMKGHSHVYWYRQLPEEGLKFMVYLQKENIIDESGMPKERFSAEFPKEGPSILRIQQVVRGDSAAYFCASSPQQRSGYTFGSGTRLTVV.